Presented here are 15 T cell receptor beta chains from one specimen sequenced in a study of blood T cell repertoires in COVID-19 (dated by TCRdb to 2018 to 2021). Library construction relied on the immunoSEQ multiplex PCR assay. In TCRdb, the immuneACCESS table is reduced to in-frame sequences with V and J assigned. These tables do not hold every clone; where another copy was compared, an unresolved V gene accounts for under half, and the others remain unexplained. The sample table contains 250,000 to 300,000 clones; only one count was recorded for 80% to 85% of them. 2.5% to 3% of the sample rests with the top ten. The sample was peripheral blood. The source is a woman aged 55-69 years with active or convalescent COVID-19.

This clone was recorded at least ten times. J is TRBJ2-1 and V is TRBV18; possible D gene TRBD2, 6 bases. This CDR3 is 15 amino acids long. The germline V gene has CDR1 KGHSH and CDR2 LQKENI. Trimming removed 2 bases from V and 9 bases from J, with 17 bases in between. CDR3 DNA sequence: TGTGCCAGCTCACCATCGGGGGTAGACCTAGGTGAGCAGTTCTTC. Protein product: CASSPSGVDLGEQFF.

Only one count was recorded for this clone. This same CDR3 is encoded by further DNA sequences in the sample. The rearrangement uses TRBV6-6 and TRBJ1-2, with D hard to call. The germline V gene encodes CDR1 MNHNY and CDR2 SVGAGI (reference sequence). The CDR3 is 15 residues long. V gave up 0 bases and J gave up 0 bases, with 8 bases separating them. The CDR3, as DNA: TGTGCCAGCAGTTACTCGAGGGCGTCTAACTATGGCTACACCTTC. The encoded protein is CASSYSRASNYGYTF.

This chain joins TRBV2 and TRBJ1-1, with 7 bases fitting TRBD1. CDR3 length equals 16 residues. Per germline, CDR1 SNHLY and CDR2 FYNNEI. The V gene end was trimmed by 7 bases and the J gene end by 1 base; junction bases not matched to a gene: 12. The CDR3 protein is CASTTRQGRGNTEAFF. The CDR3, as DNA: TGTGCCAGCACCACCCGACAGGGCAGGGGGAACACTGAAGCTTTCTTT.

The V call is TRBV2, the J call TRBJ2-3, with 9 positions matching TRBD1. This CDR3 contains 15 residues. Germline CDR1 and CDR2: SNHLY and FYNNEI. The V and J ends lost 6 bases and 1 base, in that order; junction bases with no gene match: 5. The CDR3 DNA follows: TGTGCCAGCAGAAAGGGACAGGGTGGCACAGATACGCAGTATTTT. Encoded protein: CASRKGQGGTDTQYF.

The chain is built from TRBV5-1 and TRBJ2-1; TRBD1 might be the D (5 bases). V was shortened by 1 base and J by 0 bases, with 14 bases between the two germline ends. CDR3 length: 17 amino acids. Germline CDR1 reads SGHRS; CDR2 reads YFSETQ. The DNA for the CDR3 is TGCGCCAGCAGCTTGACGCCAACAGGATCCTCCTACAATGAGCAGTTCTTC. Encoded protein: CASSLTPTGSSYNEQFF.

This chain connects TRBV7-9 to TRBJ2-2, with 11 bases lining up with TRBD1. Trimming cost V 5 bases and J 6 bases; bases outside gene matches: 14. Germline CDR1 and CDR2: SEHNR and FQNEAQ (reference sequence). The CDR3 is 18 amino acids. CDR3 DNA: TGTGCCAGCAGCATTCGGACAGGGGGCACAGTTATTCCCGGGGAGCTGTTTTTT. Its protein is CASSIRTGGTVIPGELFF. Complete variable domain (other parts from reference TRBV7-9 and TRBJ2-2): DTGVSQNPRHKITKRGQNVTFRCDPISEHNRLYWYRQTLGQGPEFLTYFQNEAQLEKSRLLSDRFSAERPKGSFSTLEIQRTEQGDSAMYLCASSIRTGGTVIPGELFFGEGSRLTVL.

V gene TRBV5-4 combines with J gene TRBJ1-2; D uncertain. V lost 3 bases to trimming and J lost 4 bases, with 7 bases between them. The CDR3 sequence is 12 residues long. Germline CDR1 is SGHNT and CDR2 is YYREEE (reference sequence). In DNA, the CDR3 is TGTGCCAGCAGCTCGAGTGTCTATGGCTACACCTTC. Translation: CASSSSVYGYTF.

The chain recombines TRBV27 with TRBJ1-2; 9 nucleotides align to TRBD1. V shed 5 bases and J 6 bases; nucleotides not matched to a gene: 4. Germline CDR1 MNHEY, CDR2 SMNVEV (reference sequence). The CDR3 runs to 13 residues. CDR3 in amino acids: CASSVQGAHGYTF. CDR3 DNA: TGTGCCAGCAGTGTACAGGGGGCCCATGGCTACACCTTC.

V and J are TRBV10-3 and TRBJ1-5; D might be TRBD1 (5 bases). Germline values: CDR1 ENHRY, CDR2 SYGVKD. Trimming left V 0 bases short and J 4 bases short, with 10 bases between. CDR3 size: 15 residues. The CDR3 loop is CAISESGGWNQPQHF. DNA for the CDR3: TGTGCCATCAGTGAGTCGGGGGGGTGGAATCAGCCCCAGCATTTT.

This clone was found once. DNA for the CDR3: TGTGCCAGCAGTTTCAACAGGGAGAATTCACCCCTCCACTTT. Translating gives CASSFNRENSPLHF. This chain joins TRBV27 and TRBJ1-6; TRBD1 might be the D (6 bases). CDR3 length: 14 amino acids. Trimming removed 3 bases from V and 7 bases from J, with 10 bases in between. Germline values: CDR1 MNHEY, CDR2 SMNVEV (reference sequence).

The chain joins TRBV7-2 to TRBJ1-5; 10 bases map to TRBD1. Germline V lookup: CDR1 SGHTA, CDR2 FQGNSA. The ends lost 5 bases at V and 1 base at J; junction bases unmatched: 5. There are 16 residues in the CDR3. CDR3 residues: CASSERTGGSNQPQHF. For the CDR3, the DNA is TGTGCCAGCAGCGAGCGGACAGGGGGAAGCAATCAGCCCCAGCATTTT.

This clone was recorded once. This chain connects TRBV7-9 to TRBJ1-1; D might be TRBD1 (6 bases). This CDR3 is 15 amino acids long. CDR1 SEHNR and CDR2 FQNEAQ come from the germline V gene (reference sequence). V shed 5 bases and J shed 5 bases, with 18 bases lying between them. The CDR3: CASSALAGELTEAFF. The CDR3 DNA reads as TGTGCCAGCAGCGCCCTCGCAGGGGAATTGACTGAAGCTTTCTTT.

CDR3 DNA: TGTGCCAGTAGTATAACCCCTCTTTCCCAGGGGTGGACTGAAGCTTTCTTT. Protein: CASSITPLSQGWTEAFF. The chain links TRBV19 to TRBJ1-1, with TRBD1 as a possible D gene (6 bases). This CDR3 has 17 residues. The V end was cut by 2 bases, the J end by 5 bases, with 21 bases between. Germline V gene lookup returns CDR1 LNHDA and CDR2 SQIVND (reference sequence).

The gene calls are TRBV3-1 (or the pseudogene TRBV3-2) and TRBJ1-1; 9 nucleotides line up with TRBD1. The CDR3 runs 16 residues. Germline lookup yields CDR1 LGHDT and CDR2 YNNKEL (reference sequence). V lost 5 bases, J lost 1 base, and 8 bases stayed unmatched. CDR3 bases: TGTGCCAGCAGCTTGGACAGGGGAAATGGGAACACTGAAGCTTTCTTT. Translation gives CASSLDRGNGNTEAFF.

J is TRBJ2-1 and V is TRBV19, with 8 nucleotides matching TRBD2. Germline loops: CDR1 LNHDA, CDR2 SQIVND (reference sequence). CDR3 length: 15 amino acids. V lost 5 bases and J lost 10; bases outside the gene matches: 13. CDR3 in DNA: TGTGCCAGTAGTGTGGGGACTAGAGGACCCGTAGAGCAGTTCTTC. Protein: CASSVGTRGPVEQFF.